This TCR beta chain was profiled in a study of T-cell reconstitution after alpha-beta-depleted transplantation in children (dated by TCRdb to 2015 to 2016). Notes on the research overall: Using TCR repertoire profiling, the study followed T-cell immune reconstitution in a quantitative way in children after TCRalphabeta/CD19-depleted allogeneic hematopoietic cell transplantation.

CDR1 is given as SGHTA and CDR2 as FQGNSA, both from the germline V gene. Reading from cysteine to phenylalanine, the CDR3 counts 15 amino acids. The kept DNA is CDR3 alone, 45 bases in frame from the first base. At the junction V is shortened by 4 bases and J by 1 base, with 14 bases in between. Results and caveats for the whole study, not just this receptor: In some patients, high TCRbeta diversity at day 60 was attributed to recipient T cells and intrathymic progenitors that had survived conditioning. Over subsequent months, a decline in hyperexpanded clone frequencies was noted, and after one year, T-cell counts and TCRbeta diversity were mostly ascribed to newly produced T cells. The apparently early recovery of alphabetaT-cell counts about two months after transplant reportedly depended on only several hundred rapidly expanded clones that came from non-depleted graft cells.

The intended sense of this specimen's treatment or condition label: allogeneic hematopoietic cell transplantation with graft depleted of TCRalphabeta T cells and CD19 B cells. The transplant recipients were children given TCRalphabeta/CD19-depleted allogeneic hematopoietic cell grafts. This clonotype has a handful of counts. It lacks a known antigen. Base qualities are not at hand, and no much larger clone is one base apart. Library preparation used PCR. Sequencing relied on an Illumina HiSeq 2500. To normalize quantification of the TCRbeta repertoire, the TCR libraries were built with molecular barcoding that relied on unique molecular identifiers. The public reads were run again by TCRdb, first through fastp at Q25 and then through MiXCR, and only productive beta chains were kept. Rows are combined by CDR3 protein, so each entry shows the most common genes and DNA. This sample is represented by around 210,000 distinct CDR3 sequences; roughly 6.6% of them were singletons. Of the sample, 5% to 6.5% is held by the ten largest clones.

Sequenced here: PBMCs, sampled before TCRalphabeta/CD19-depleted stem cell transplant. This chain is built from TRBV7-2 and TRBJ2-7; a tentative D call is TRBD1 (7 bases match). The source is a boy aged 2-9 years with acute lymphoblastic leukemia, due to receive a stem cell transplant. The CDR3 region has the sequence CASSSRGQLSYEQYF. At the DNA level, the sequence is TGTGCCAGCAGCTCGCGGGGACAGCTATCCTACGAGCAGTACTTC.